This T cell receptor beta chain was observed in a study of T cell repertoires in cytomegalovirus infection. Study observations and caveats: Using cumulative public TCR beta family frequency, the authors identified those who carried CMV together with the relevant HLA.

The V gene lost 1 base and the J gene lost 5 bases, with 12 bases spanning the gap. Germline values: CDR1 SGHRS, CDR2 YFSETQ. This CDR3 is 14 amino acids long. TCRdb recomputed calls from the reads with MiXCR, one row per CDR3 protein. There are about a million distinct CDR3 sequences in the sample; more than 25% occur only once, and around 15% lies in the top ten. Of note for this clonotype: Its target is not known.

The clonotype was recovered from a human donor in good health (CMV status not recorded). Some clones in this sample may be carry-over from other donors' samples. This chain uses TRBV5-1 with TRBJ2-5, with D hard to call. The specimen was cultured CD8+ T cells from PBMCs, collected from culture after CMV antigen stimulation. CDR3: CASSLYTPGETQYF. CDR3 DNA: TGCGCCAGCAGCTTGTACACTCCTGGGGAGACCCAGTACTTC.